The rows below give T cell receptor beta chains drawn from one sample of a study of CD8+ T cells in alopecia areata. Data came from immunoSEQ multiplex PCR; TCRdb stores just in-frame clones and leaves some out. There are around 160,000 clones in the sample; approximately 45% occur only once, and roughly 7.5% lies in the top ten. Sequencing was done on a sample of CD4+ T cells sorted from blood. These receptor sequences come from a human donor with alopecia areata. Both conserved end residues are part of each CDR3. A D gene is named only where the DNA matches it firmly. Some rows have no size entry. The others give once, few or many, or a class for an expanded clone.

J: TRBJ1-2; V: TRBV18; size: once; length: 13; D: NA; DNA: TGTGCCAGCTCACCAGACAGAAACTATGGCTACACCTTC; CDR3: CASSPDRNYGYTF
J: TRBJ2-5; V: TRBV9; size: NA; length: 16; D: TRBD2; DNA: TGTGCCAGCAGCTCAAGCGGTCTAGCGGGAGAGGAGACCCAGTACTTC; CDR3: CASSSSGLAGEETQYF
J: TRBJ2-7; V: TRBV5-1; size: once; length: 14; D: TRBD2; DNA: TGCGCCAGCAGCTTGGGGGGACTAGCCCGCGAGCAGTACTTC; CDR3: CASSLGGLAREQYF
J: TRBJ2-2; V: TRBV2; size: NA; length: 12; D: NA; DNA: TGTGCCAGCGTTCAGTTCACCGGGGAGCTGTTTTTT; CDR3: CASVQFTGELFF
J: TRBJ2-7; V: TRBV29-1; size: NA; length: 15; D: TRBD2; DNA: TGCAGCGTGGGGGGACTAGGGACGGCTCTGCACGAGCAGTACTTC; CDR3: CSVGGLGTALHEQYF
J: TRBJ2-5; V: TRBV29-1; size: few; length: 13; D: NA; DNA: TGCAGCGTTGAATCGCCTAGCCAAGAGACCCAGTACTTC; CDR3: CSVESPSQETQYF
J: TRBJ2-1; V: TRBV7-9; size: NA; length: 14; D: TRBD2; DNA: TGTGCCAGCAGCTCAAGCACTAGCGGACTTGAGCAGTTCTTC; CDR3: CASSSSTSGLEQFF
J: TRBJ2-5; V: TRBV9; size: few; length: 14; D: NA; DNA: TGTGCCAGCAGCTCTCGACGGGTGGCAGAGACCCAGTACTTC; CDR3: CASSSRRVAETQYF
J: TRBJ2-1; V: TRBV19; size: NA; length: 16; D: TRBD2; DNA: TGTGCCAGTAGGCGGTCGAAGACTAGCGTTAACAATGAGCAGTTCTTC; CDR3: CASRRSKTSVNNEQFF
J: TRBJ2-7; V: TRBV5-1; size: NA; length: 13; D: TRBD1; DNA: TGCGCCAGCGCGGTCAGGGGGCCCTACGAGCAGTACTTC; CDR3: CASAVRGPYEQYF
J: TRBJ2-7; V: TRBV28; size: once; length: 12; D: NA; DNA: TGTGCCAGCAGTCCCTTGGGCTACGAGCAGTACTTC; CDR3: CASSPLGYEQYF
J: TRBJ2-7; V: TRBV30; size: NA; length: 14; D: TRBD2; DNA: TGTGCCTGGAGTCGGCTAGCGGGAGGATACGAGCAGTACTTC; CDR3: CAWSRLAGGYEQYF
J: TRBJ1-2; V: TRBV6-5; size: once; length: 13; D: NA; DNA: TGTGCCAGCAGCTCAGACTCGGGCTATGGCTACACCTTC; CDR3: CASSSDSGYGYTF
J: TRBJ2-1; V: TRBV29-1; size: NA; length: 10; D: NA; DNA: TGCAGCGGGGAGATGGGGGAGCAGTTCTTC; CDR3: CSGEMGEQFF
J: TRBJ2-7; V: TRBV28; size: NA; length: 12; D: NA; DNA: TGTGCCAGCAACCAACTCCGAAACGAGCAGTACTTC; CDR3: CASNQLRNEQYF
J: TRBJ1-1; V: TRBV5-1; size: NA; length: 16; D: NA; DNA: TGCGCCAGCAGCTTGGCAAGGCCCCCGTCGAACACTGAAGCTTTCTTT; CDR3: CASSLARPPSNTEAFF
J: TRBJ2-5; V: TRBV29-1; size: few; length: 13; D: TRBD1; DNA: TGCAGCGTTGGGACAGGGAATCAAGAGACCCAGTACTTC; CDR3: CSVGTGNQETQYF
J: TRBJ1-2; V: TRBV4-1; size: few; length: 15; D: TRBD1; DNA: TGCGCCAGCAGCCAAGCGGACAGGGAGTATGGTGGCTACACCTTC; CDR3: CASSQADREYGGYTF
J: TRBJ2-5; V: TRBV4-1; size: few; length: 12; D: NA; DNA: TGCGCCAGCAGCCAGAACTCGGGGACCCAGTACTTC; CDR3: CASSQNSGTQYF
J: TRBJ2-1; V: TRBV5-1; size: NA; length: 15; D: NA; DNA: TGCGCCAGCAGCTTGCGAACGACGGCCTACAATGAGCAGTTCTTC; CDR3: CASSLRTTAYNEQFF
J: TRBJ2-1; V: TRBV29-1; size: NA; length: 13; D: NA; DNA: TGCAGCGTTGTTCCGGGCCAATACAATGAGCAGTTCTTC; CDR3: CSVVPGQYNEQFF
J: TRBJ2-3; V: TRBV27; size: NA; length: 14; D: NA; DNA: TGTGCCAGCAGCTTCGGAGGGTTGGCAGATACGCAGTATTTT; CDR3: CASSFGGLADTQYF
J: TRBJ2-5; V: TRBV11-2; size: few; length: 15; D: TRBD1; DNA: TGTGCCAGCAGCACCCGGAAAGGGGGCAGGGAGACCCAGTACTTC; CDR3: CASSTRKGGRETQYF
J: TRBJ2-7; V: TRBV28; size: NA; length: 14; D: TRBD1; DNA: TGTGCCAGCAGGAACATAGGGGGCCCATACGAGCAGTACTTC; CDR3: CASRNIGGPYEQYF
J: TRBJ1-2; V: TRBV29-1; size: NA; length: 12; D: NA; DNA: TGCAGCGTTGAAGCAGGAGGCTATGGCTACACCTTC; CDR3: CSVEAGGYGYTF
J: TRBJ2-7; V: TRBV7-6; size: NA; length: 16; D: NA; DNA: TGTGCCAGCAGCCCCGAACCGGCGACCCCGATCTACGAGCAGTACTTC; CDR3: CASSPEPATPIYEQYF